The rows below give T cell receptor beta chains drawn from one sample of a study of CD8 T cells in ankylosing spondylitis. Using its own MiXCR run on the 5' RACE reads, TCRdb lists one record per CDR3 protein. This table holds 400,000 or so distinct CDR3 sequences, 25% to 30% found once. The sequencing input was blood, either unsorted or a sorted T cell fraction (not recorded which). These receptors came from a male donor with ankylosing spondylitis. The conserved cysteine and the conserved F or W are not part of the CDR3 here. Size is stated for part of the rows, as once, few or many counts, or as a class when the clone is expanded.

TRBJ1-5 12 - TRBV6-1 ASSADRGIQPQH
TRBJ1-5 13 - TRBV7-2 ASSRTGTRDQPQH
TRBJ2-3 11 - TRBV3-1 ASSRTFQDTQY
TRBJ2-6 15 many TRBV19 ASSIGGGLAGANVLT
TRBJ2-2 18 - TRBV24-1 ATSRVGGKAGPSNTGELF
TRBJ2-2 13 - TRBV24-1 ATSGHGTLTGELF
TRBJ1-1 12 few TRBV20-1 SAHRRAGYSEAF
TRBJ2-7 14 - TRBV19 ASSIVLAGDDYEQY
TRBJ1-2 10 - TRBV12-3/TRBV12-4 ASSKGRRDYT
TRBJ2-5 15 - TRBV15 ATSRDAIGGGRETQY
TRBJ2-7 12 few TRBV20-1 SAPRDRVAYEQY
TRBJ1-4 10 few TRBV29-1 SAADASEKLF
TRBJ2-3 12 - TRBV11-2 ASSLGLNKSTQY
TRBJ1-1 13 - TRBV7-2 ASSLGDRVSTEAF
TRBJ2-7 14 - TRBV3-1 ASSPGLAGATYEQY
TRBJ2-7 13 - TRBV27 ASSLMGGVSYEQY
TRBJ1-6 15 - TRBV7-9 ASSSPTGSSYNSPLH
TRBJ1-5 13 few TRBV7-2 ASSLAIGWGQPQH
TRBJ2-1 13 - TRBV20-1 SARDGRPAYNEQF
TRBJ2-3 14 - TRBV5-8 ASSRGQFTNTDTQY
TRBJ2-1 15 few TRBV7-6 ASSLLRAAPFYNEQF
TRBJ1-5 13 - TRBV7-2 ASIGPGTGNQPQH
TRBJ1-5 12 few TRBV20-1 SATGGKGNQPQH
TRBJ2-3 10 - TRBV12-3/TRBV12-4 ASSSVWDTQY
TRBJ2-1 11 few TRBV9 ASSVGVYNEQF
TRBJ2-7 11 - TRBV2 ASSSDGSYEQY